This TCR beta chain was recorded in a study of T cells in localized non-small cell lung cancer. Overall study results and limits: Uninvolved adjacent lung showed the highest T cell clonality, exceeding tumor.

On this clone: Its antigen is not identified.

The data were produced by immunoSEQ multiplex PCR, yet TCRdb's version contains in-frame clones alone and is incomplete. The table shows tens of thousands of clones, with roughly 88% occurring only once. Germline values: CDR1 SGHTA, CDR2 FQGNSA. The CDR3 totals 14 residues. Unmatched junction bases numbered 2, after V lost 5 bases and J lost 0 bases. V and J are TRBV7-2 and TRBJ2-7; TRBD2 aligns across 9 bases. This material consisted of peripheral blood, taken before any cancer treatment. This clonotype originated in a woman between 40 and 69 years old with stage I lung adenocarcinoma. This CDR3 reads CASSLSGSSYEQYF. In DNA, the CDR3 is TGTGCCAGCAGCCTTAGCGGGAGCTCCTACGAGCAGTACTTC. The whole variable domain, remainder taken from reference TRBV7-2 and TRBJ2-7, is GAGVSQSPSNKVTEKGKDVELRCDPISGHTALYWYRQSLGQGLEFLIYFQGNSAPDKSGLPSDRFSAERTGGSVSTLTIQRTQQEDSAVYLCASSLSGSSYEQYFGPGTRLTVT.